Listed here is a single T cell receptor (beta chain). This entry belongs to a study of blood T cell repertoires in COVID-19. CDR1 is LNHDA and CDR2 is SQIVND in the germline V gene (reference sequence). V was pared by 3 bases and J by 7 bases, with 3 bases of the junction left unmatched. There are 14 residues in the CDR3. The protocol was immunoSEQ multiplex PCR, while the TCRdb copy is restricted to in-frame clones and leaves out a portion. The table lists tens of thousands of clones, around nine tenths of them singletons. The V and J genes are TRBV19 and TRBJ1-6, with 7 bases identical to TRBD1. Input material: peripheral blood. The clonotype was recovered from a woman aged 55-70 years with COVID-19, enrolled during active disease. The CDR3 sequence is CASSMGQLNSPLHF. The CDR3 DNA is TGTGCCAGTAGTATGGGACAGTTGAATTCACCCCTCCACTTT.